A single T cell receptor beta chain is shown here with its context. Its antigen is undetermined. This sample is part of a study of cytomegalovirus exposure and HLA in healthy donors. The study's findings and limits: TCR clusters originating in the first cohort tended to co-occur in the approximately 120 validation repertoires, according to a later analysis.

Germline V lookup: CDR1 MNHEY, CDR2 SVGAGI. The junction had 6 bases not matched to a gene; V was cut back by 6 bases and J by 2 bases. The CDR3 is 14 amino acids. The assay was immunoSEQ multiplex PCR, and TCRdb's table has in-frame clones only and misses some. The sample has roughly 250,000 clones; around 90% are singletons. This clonotype originated in a woman younger than 30 in good health and CMV-seronegative. The material sequenced was PBMCs. V is TRBV6-5 and J is TRBJ1-1; 7 nucleotides line up with TRBD1. The CDR3 spells CASRPGQTNTEAFF. The CDR3 nucleotides are TGTGCCAGCAGACCGGGACAGACAAACACTGAAGCTTTCTTT.